The 13 T cell receptor beta chains below all came from one sample that was sequenced in a study of shared clonotypes between healthy human individuals. Repertoires were generated with immunoSEQ multiplex PCR, while TCRdb's copy carries only in-frame clones and drops some. The repertoire holds more than 400,000 clones, with less than 96% as singletons. What was sequenced was naive CD4+ T cells sorted from blood. As to subset: CD45RA+ positively selected. These receptors were collected from a woman aged 30 to 39 in good health.

V and J are TRBV10-3 and TRBJ2-7; D is possibly TRBD2 (6 bases). Trimming took off 0 bases at V and 2 bases at J, with 11 bases between the two ends. This CDR3 is built from 15 residues. The V gene's germline CDR1 is ENHRY and CDR2 SYGVKD. Here the CDR3 reads CAISESLAPAYEQYF. In nucleotides, the CDR3 is TGTGCCATCAGTGAGTCCCTAGCGCCAGCCTACGAGCAGTACTTC.

The rearrangement uses TRBV29-1 and TRBJ1-1; 10 bases agree with TRBD1. CDR3 length equals 16 residues. The germline gives CDR1 SQVTM, CDR2 ANQGSEA. J was trimmed by 5 bases and V by 1 base; bases with no gene match: 10. The CDR3, as DNA: TGCAGCGTTGAAGTAGGGGCTCGACAGGGGGCGACTGAAGCTTTCTTT. Translating it yields CSVEVGARQGATEAFF.

This chain uses TRBV11-3 with TRBJ2-7, with D tentatively TRBD2 (7 bases). This CDR3 has 16 amino acids. Trimming cost V 5 bases and J 2 bases, with 19 bases left between them. Germline loops: CDR1 SGHNT, CDR2 YENEEA. CDR3 nucleotides: TGTGCCAGCAGCCTAGGGGGGGCTAGCGGAGCCTACGAGCAGTACTTC. It specifies CASSLGGASGAYEQYF.

A word on this clone: Additional DNA sequences in this sample encode the identical CDR3. This chain uses TRBV14 with TRBJ1-3, with unresolved D. Trimming stripped 4 bases from V and 0 bases from J, with 7 bases between. This CDR3 spans 14 amino acids. Germline V gene data show CDR1 as SGHDN and CDR2 as FVKESK. This CDR3 is CASSRLTSGNTIYF. In DNA form, the CDR3 reads TGTGCCAGCAGCCGCTTAACCTCTGGAAACACCATATATTTT.

This chain links TRBV6-4 with TRBJ1-2, with unresolved D. The V gene's germline CDR1 is MRHNA and CDR2 SNTAGT. This CDR3 has 15 amino acids. Trimming cost V 7 bases and J 0 bases, with 15 bases left between them. The DNA for the CDR3 is TGTGCCAGCAAAGGCTGGACGGAAGCTAACTATGGCTACACCTTC. This codes for CASKGWTEANYGYTF.

V usage is TRBV28 and J usage is TRBJ2-6; D is unresolved. The CDR3 consists of 16 residues. In germline, CDR1 is MDHEN, CDR2 SYDVKM. Trimming removed 2 bases at V and 5 bases at J, with 13 bases between. CDR3 loop: CASSLVTGFRANVLTF. The CDR3 coding sequence is TGTGCCAGCAGTTTAGTTACCGGTTTCCGGGCCAACGTCCTGACTTTC.

The rearrangement joins TRBV7-9 to TRBJ2-7; D ambiguous. This CDR3 comprises 12 residues. Germline CDR1 and CDR2: SEHNR and FQNEAQ (reference sequence). The V end was cut by 1 base, the J end by 4 bases, with 5 bases between. CDR3 in amino acids: CASSLEQYEQYF. DNA for the CDR3: TGTGCCAGCAGCTTAGAGCAGTACGAGCAGTACTTC.

The V call is TRBV19, the J call TRBJ1-4, with 12 bases matching TRBD1. The CDR3 runs to 16 residues. The V gene's germline CDR1 is LNHDA and CDR2 SQIVND (reference sequence). The J segment lost 5 bases and the V segment lost 4 bases, leaving 5 bases of the junction unmatched. The CDR3 DNA sequence: TGTGCCAGTAGTACCCGGGACAGGGGGCGGAATGAAAAACTGTTTTTT. This sequence encodes CASSTRDRGRNEKLFF.

The chain joins TRBV5-1 to TRBJ2-7; D not certain. The CDR3 length is 12 residues. V lost 5 bases to trimming and J lost 5 bases, with 11 bases between them. Germline loops: CDR1 SGHRS, CDR2 YFSETQ. This CDR3 reads CASSPGNHEQYF. In DNA, the CDR3 is TGCGCCAGCAGTCCTGGGAACCACGAGCAGTACTTC.

The V call is TRBV19, the J call TRBJ1-3; no clear D. The CDR3 is 16 amino acids. Trimming pared 1 base from V and 0 bases from J, leaving 10 bases between. CDR1 and CDR2 (germline): LNHDA, SQIVND (reference sequence). The CDR3 here is CASSIVGFGSGNTIYF. The DNA of the CDR3 is TGTGCCAGTAGTATAGTCGGCTTTGGCTCTGGAAACACCATATATTTT.

This chain joins TRBV7-8 and TRBJ1-2, with 7 bases matching TRBD1. V shed 2 bases and J 2 bases; nucleotides not matched to a gene: 11. The CDR3 is 17 residues long. CDR1 is SGHVS and CDR2 is FQNEAQ in the germline V gene. CDR3 bases: TGTGCCAGCAGCTTAAGGCGTTGGGACAGTGCGAACTATGGCTACACCTTC. Amino acid sequence: CASSLRRWDSANYGYTF.

This rearrangement joins TRBV6-1 to TRBJ2-7; 9 bases line up with TRBD1. CDR3 length: 15 residues. Unmatched junction bases numbered 14, after V lost 11 bases and J lost 3 bases. Germline CDR1 MNHNS, CDR2 SASEGT. The CDR3 region is CAGRVGQGSGYEQYF. In DNA, the CDR3 is TGTGCCGGAAGGGTGGGACAGGGATCAGGCTACGAGCAGTACTTC.

Comment on this clone: Other nucleotide sequences in the sample specify the same CDR3. This chain joins TRBV28 and TRBJ2-1; possibly TRBD2 for D (5 bases). The CDR3 is 15 amino acids. Germline CDR1 reads MDHEN; CDR2 reads SYDVKM. Trimming pared 3 bases from V and 0 bases from J, leaving 9 bases between. CDR3 DNA sequence: TGTGCCAGCAGTTTGGGTGGGAGCTCCTACAATGAGCAGTTCTTC. Encoded protein: CASSLGGSSYNEQFF.